The next 21 T cell receptor beta chains were all read from a single sample in a study of T cell repertoires in cytomegalovirus infection. TCRdb ran MiXCR on the reads and lists one entry per CDR3 protein. The profile shows about 46,000 distinct CDR3 sequences, roughly 22% of them singletons. No antigen is known for these receptors. Sequenced sample: PBMCs, sequenced either directly or after in vitro stimulation (not recorded which). These receptors were obtained from a human donor in good health (CMV status not recorded). Some clones in this sample may be carry-over from other donors' samples.

In its sample, this clonotype was seen many times. The rearrangement joins TRBV27 to TRBJ2-7, with 13 bases lining up with TRBD2. The CDR3 spans 16 residues. The V and J ends lost 5 bases and 4 bases, in that order; junction bases with no gene match: 8. Germline values: CDR1 MNHEY, CDR2 SMNVEV (reference sequence). The CDR3 sequence is CASSPPGLAGRYEQYF. As DNA, the CDR3 is TGTGCCAGCAGTCCCCCGGGACTAGCGGGACGTTACGAGCAGTACTTC.

V is TRBV12-3 or TRBV12-4 and J is TRBJ2-5; no definite D call. Deletions cut 6 bases from V and 5 bases from J, with 13 bases between. This CDR3 is 13 amino acids long. This CDR3 reads CASSILGSETQYF. The CDR3 DNA reads as TGTGCCAGCAGCATACTGGGGTCGGAGACCCAGTACTTC.

This chain connects TRBV18 to TRBJ2-7; the match to TRBD1 covers 7 bases. From germline, CDR1 is KGHSH and CDR2 LQKENI. The CDR3 runs 16 residues. Losses at the gene ends were 3 bases for V and 4 bases for J; bases not matched to a gene: 12. This chain's CDR3 is CASSPADRRSKYEQYF. The CDR3 bases are TGTGCCAGCTCACCGGCGGACAGGAGAAGTAAATACGAGCAGTACTTC.

This clonotype was recorded at least ten times. V gene TRBV28 combines with J gene TRBJ2-2; D might be TRBD1 (7 bases). Trimming removed 5 bases at V and 6 bases at J, with 13 bases between. This CDR3 has 14 amino acids. Germline V gives CDR1 MDHEN, CDR2 SYDVKM. CDR3 in DNA: TGTGCCAGCAGTCTGGACAGGAGGGCCGGGGAGCTGTTTTTT. Translation gives CASSLDRRAGELFF.

The V gene is TRBV7-6, the J gene TRBJ2-7; possibly TRBD1 or TRBD2 for D (5 bases each). Germline-derived CDR1 and CDR2 are SGHVS and FNYEAQ. V was cut by 5 bases and J by 6 bases, with 14 bases left in between. The CDR3 runs to 13 residues. The CDR3 is CASSPPTRGEQYF. Here the CDR3 DNA reads TGTGCCAGCAGCCCTCCCACTAGGGGCGAGCAGTACTTC.

This clonotype has a count of ten or more. The chain couples TRBV7-2 to TRBJ2-5; 8 positions agree with TRBD1. Germline V gives CDR1 SGHTA, CDR2 FQGNSA. The CDR3 consists of 14 residues. Trimming at V came to 5 bases and at J to 4 bases, leaving 6 bases not matched to a gene. The CDR3 DNA sequence: TGTGCCAGCAGCCCAGACAGGGGCCCAGAGACCCAGTACTTC. This codes for CASSPDRGPETQYF.

V and J are TRBV20-1 and TRBJ2-1, with TRBD2 as a possible D gene (6 bases). V was cut by 6 bases and J by 7 bases, with 19 bases left in between. There are 14 residues in the CDR3. Germline V CDR1 and CDR2: DFQATT, SNEGSKA (reference sequence). The CDR3 DNA follows: TGCAGTGCGGGTGGTAGCGGACGGGGTAATGAGCAGTTCTTC. It specifies CSAGGSGRGNEQFF.

The gene calls are TRBV5-5 and TRBJ1-3, with 10 bases matching TRBD1. V dropped 4 bases and J dropped 0; count of bases not matched to a gene: 4. There are 16 residues in the CDR3. The V gene's germline CDR1 is SGHKS and CDR2 YYEKEE (reference sequence). This chain's CDR3 is CASSRQGASSGNTIYF. The CDR3 region has the DNA TGTGCCAGCAGCCGACAGGGGGCTAGCTCTGGAAACACCATATATTTT.

Ten or more counts support this clonotype. V gene TRBV7-2 combines with J gene TRBJ1-2; D remains ambiguous. Trimming left V 2 bases short and J 8 bases short, with 12 bases between. CDR3 size: 13 residues. Germline CDR1 and CDR2: SGHTA and FQGNSA. CDR3 nucleotides: TGTGCCAGCAGCTTACGACTGTTTGGAGGCTACACCTTC. It specifies CASSLRLFGGYTF.

By share, this clonotype counts as medium-sized (0.01 to 0.1%). This rearrangement joins TRBV11-2 to TRBJ2-1, with a tentative D call TRBD2 (6 bases). CDR1 is SGHAT and CDR2 is FQNNGV in the germline V gene. V dropped 1 base and J dropped 6 bases, with 16 bases sitting between them. This CDR3 comprises 16 residues. CDR3 sequence reads: CASSLGRGTTSNEQFF. In DNA, the CDR3 is TGTGCCAGCAGCTTAGGAAGGGGAACGACTAGCAATGAGCAGTTCTTC.

The chain uses TRBV2 and TRBJ1-2; TRBD1 matches at 9 bases. The CDR3 sequence is 14 residues long. The junction had 7 bases not matched to a gene; V was cut back by 8 bases and J by 3 bases. Germline CDR1 and CDR2: SNHLY and FYNNEI. In DNA form, the CDR3 reads TGTGCCAGCGTTACAGGGGGCCTTTACTATGGCTACACCTTC. Translated, it gives CASVTGGLYYGYTF. The whole variable domain, filled in from reference TRBV2 and TRBJ1-2, reads EPEVTQTPSHQVTQMGQEVILRCVPISNHLYFYWYRQILGQKVEFLVSFYNNEISEKSEIFDDQFSVERPDGSNFTLKIRSTKLEDSAMYFCASVTGGLYYGYTFGSGTRLTVV.

This clonotype was counted between two and nine times. The rearrangement links TRBV20-1 to TRBJ2-1, with TRBD2 matching over 13 bases. The J segment lost 1 base and the V segment lost 3 bases, leaving 9 bases of the junction unmatched. This CDR3 is built from 18 residues. Looked up from germline, CDR1 is DFQATT and CDR2 is SNEGSKA (reference sequence). CDR3 nucleotides: TGCAGTGCTAGCCTGGGGGGGACTAGCGGGATTTCCTACAATGAGCAGTTCTTC. Its protein is CSASLGGTSGISYNEQFF.

This sequence joins TRBV12-3 or TRBV12-4 and TRBJ2-1, with no clear D. V shed 2 bases and J shed 10 bases, with 9 bases lying between them. The CDR3 spans 12 residues. The CDR3 DNA is TGTGCCAGCAGTTTAATGATAGGAGAGCAGTTCTTC. Its translation is CASSLMIGEQFF.

This CDR3 is CASSEQQSQETQYF. Written as DNA, the CDR3 is TGTGCCAGCAGTGAACAGCAGTCCCAAGAGACCCAGTACTTC. The chain couples TRBV2 to TRBJ2-5; D is undetermined. Germline V gene data show CDR1 as SNHLY and CDR2 as FYNNEI. V shed 2 bases and J shed 1 base, with 8 bases lying between them. This CDR3 spans 14 amino acids.

The chain uses TRBV7-8 and TRBJ1-4; D is possibly TRBD1 (5 bases). Germline V gives CDR1 SGHVS, CDR2 FQNEAQ. The CDR3 runs 16 residues. Trimming left V 2 bases short and J 3 bases short, with 13 bases between. The CDR3 DNA follows: TGTGCCAGCAGCTTATGGGGGAAGTCGGCTAATGAAAAACTGTTTTTT. Encoded protein: CASSLWGKSANEKLFF.

About this clonotype itself: A single base separates this from a much larger clone, so it may be a read error. The chain employs TRBV28 and TRBJ2-3; TRBD2 might be the D (5 bases). Trimming removed 8 bases at V and 0 bases at J, with 12 bases between. CDR1 and CDR2 from the germline V gene are MDHEN and SYDVKM. The CDR3 runs to 14 residues. CDR3 residues: CASLAWASTDTQYF. The CDR3 DNA reads TGTGCCAGCCTAGCATGGGCGAGCACAGATACGCAGTATTTT.

This clonotype was seen ten or more times. The V call is TRBV11-2, the J call TRBJ2-7; D is perhaps TRBD1 (7 bases). Trimming stripped 3 bases from V and 3 bases from J, with 15 bases between. CDR3 length: 15 amino acids. Per germline, CDR1 SGHAT and CDR2 FQNNGV. The DNA for the CDR3 is TGTGCCAGCAGCTTGGGGTATCAGGGGGGCTACGAGCAGTACTTC. Residues: CASSLGYQGGYEQYF.

This clonotype turned up a few times. This chain joins TRBV29-1 and TRBJ2-1; D uncertain. The CDR3 is 13 residues long. Trimming removed 0 bases from V and 7 bases from J, with 10 bases in between. Germline V gives CDR1 SQVTM, CDR2 ANQGSEA. The CDR3 region has the DNA TGCAGCGTTGAAGACTGGAAAGCGAATGAGCAGTTCTTC. Its translation is CSVEDWKANEQFF.

This clonotype was found many times. V is TRBV7-2 and J is TRBJ2-1; unclear D gene. The CDR3 runs to 11 residues. Trimming took off 10 bases at V and 3 bases at J, with 7 bases between the two ends. The V gene's germline CDR1 is SGHTA and CDR2 FQGNSA. The CDR3 DNA follows: TGTGCCACCACGATCTACAATGAGCAGTTCTTC. This sequence encodes CATTIYNEQFF.

J is TRBJ2-7 and V is TRBV12-3 or TRBV12-4; D is ambiguous. V lost 5 bases and J lost 4, with 6 bases in between. The CDR3 spans 11 residues. For the CDR3, the DNA is TGTGCCAGCAGTCTCGATTACGAGCAGTACTTC. This codes for CASSLDYEQYF.

This clonotype was found a few times. The chain combines TRBV6-1 with TRBJ2-1, with D uncertain. Trimming left V 10 bases short and J 5 bases short, with 12 bases between. Looked up from germline, CDR1 is MNHNS and CDR2 is SASEGT. The CDR3 runs to 12 residues. The chain's CDR3 is CATRAPHNEQFF. CDR3 coding DNA: TGTGCCACCCGGGCCCCACACAATGAGCAGTTCTTC.